This T cell receptor beta chain was sequenced in a study of T-cell reconstitution after alpha-beta-depleted transplantation in children. The study's findings and limits: A year post-transplant, T-cell counts and diversity derived mostly from newly produced T cells. Expanded graft clones, several hundred of them, were reportedly the source of alpha-beta T cells about two months after transplant. Surviving recipient cells, namely T cells and thymic progenitors, were the source of high day-60 TCRbeta diversity in some patients.

Molecular barcoding with unique molecular identifiers was used for the TCRbeta library. MiXCR was run by TCRdb on the PCR reads, yielding one entry per CDR3 protein. This table holds about 490,000 distinct CDR3 sequences, roughly a tenth found once. This clonotype was recorded at least ten times. Its target is not known. In germline, CDR1 is LNHNV, CDR2 YYDKDF (reference sequence). The CDR3 is made up of 18 amino acids. V trimming: 0 bases; J trimming: 2 bases; junction bases outside the gene matches: 5. V and J are TRBV15 and TRBJ2-3; 13 bases are shared with TRBD2. The material was PBMCs, obtained before TCRalphabeta/CD19-depleted stem cell transplant. This receptor was identified in a child between 2 and 9 years old with inherited bone marrow failure, due to receive a stem cell transplant. CDR3 sequence: CATSREMGTSGVTDTQYF. The CDR3 nucleotides are TGTGCCACCAGCAGAGAGATGGGGACTAGCGGGGTCACAGATACGCAGTATTTT.